This TCR beta chain was obtained from a study of beta chain features in type 1 diabetes. Study results and caveats: In comparison with healthy donors, patients had naive, central memory and Treg TCRB repertoires that appeared more similar.

Every donor provided one heparinised blood draw, which averaged roughly 120 mL. Sorting based on CD45RO/CCR7/CD25/CD127/CD95/CD27 separated CD4+ naive, central memory, regulatory and stem cell-like memory cells. V lost 1 base to trimming and J lost 0 bases, with 9 bases between them. The V gene's germline CDR1 is SQVTM and CDR2 ANQGSEA. This CDR3 is 14 amino acids long. Expressed TCRB transcripts were sequenced because the entire RNA isolate underwent reverse transcription. Sequenced naive, central memory and regulatory T cell samples produced an average of around 3.5 million reads. The protocol was immunoSEQ multiplex PCR, while the TCRdb copy is restricted to in-frame clones and leaves out a portion. The sample lists over 500,000 clones, roughly a sixth occurring once. In this sample, this clone turned up a few times. Its target is unknown. This CDR3 is also generated by other DNA sequences in the sample.

This receptor was identified in a man in his late teens or twenties in good health. The specimen sequenced was naive CD4+ T cells from blood. The gene calls are TRBV29-1 and TRBJ1-1; D call uncertain. The CDR3, as DNA: TGCAGCGTTGAAGGCAGACTGATGAACACTGAAGCTTTCTTT. This encodes CSVEGRLMNTEAFF.